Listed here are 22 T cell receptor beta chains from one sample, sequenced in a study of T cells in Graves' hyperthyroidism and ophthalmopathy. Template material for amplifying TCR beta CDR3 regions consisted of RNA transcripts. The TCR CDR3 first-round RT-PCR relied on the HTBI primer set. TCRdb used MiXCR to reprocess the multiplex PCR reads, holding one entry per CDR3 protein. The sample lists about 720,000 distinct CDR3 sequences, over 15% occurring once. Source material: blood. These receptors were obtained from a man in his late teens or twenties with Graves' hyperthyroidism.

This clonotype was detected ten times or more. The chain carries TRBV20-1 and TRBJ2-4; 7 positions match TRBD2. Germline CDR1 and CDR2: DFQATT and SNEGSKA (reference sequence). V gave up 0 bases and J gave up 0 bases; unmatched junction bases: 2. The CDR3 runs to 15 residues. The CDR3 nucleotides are TGCAGTGCTAGAGATCTAGCGGAAGCCAAAAACATTCAGTACTTC. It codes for CSARDLAEAKNIQYF.

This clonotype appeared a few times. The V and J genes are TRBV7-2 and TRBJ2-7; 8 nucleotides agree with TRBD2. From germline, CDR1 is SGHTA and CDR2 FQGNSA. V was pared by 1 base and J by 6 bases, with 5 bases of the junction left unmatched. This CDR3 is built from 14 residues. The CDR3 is CASSLGPGRGEQYF. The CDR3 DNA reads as TGTGCCAGCAGCTTAGGTCCCGGGAGGGGCGAGCAGTACTTC.

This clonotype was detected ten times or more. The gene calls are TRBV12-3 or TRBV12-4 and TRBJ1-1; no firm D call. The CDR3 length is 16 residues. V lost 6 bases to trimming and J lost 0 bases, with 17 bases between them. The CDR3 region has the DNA TGTGCCAGCAGCCCTACGGTAGGCGGTATGAACACTGAAGCTTTCTTT. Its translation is CASSPTVGGMNTEAFF.

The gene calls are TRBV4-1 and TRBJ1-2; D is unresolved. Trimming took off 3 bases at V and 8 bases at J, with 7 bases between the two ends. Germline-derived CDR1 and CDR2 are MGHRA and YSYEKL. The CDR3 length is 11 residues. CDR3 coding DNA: TGCGCCAGCAGCCACAGATGGGGCTACACCTTC. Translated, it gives CASSHRWGYTF.

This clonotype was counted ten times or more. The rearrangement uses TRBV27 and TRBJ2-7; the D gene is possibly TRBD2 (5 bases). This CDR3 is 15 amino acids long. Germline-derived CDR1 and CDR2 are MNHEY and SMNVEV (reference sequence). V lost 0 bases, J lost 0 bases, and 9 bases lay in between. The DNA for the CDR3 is TGTGCCAGCAGTTTATCCGGGGTCCCCTCCTACGAGCAGTACTTC. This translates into CASSLSGVPSYEQYF.

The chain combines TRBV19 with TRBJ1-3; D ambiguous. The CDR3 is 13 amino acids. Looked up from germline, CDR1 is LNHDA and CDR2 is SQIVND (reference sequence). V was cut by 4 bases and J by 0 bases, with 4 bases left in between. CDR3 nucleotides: TGTGCCAGTAGTACCCGCTCTGGAAACACCATATATTTT. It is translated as CASSTRSGNTIYF.

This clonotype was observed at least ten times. CDR3: CASSYRRRESEAFF. The CDR3 region has the DNA TGTGCCAGCAGTTACCGACGGAGAGAGTCTGAAGCTTTCTTT. The genes are TRBV6-6 and TRBJ1-1; no firm D call. CDR1 and CDR2 (germline): MNHNY, SVGAGI (reference sequence). Deletions cut 2 bases from V and 6 bases from J, with 13 bases between. This CDR3 spans 14 amino acids.

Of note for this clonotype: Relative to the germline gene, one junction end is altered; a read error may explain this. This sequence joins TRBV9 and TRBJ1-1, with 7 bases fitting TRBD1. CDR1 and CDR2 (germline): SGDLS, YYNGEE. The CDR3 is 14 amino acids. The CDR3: CARSPGQLNTEAFF. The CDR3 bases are TGCGCCCGCAGCCCGGGACAGTTGAACACTGAAGCTTTCTTT.

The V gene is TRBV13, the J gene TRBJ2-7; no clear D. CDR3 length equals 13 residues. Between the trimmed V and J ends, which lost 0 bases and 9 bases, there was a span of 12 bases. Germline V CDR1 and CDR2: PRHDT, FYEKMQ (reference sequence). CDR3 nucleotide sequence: TGTGCCAGCAGCTTAGGGCAGATCCTTCGGCAGTACTTC. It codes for CASSLGQILRQYF.

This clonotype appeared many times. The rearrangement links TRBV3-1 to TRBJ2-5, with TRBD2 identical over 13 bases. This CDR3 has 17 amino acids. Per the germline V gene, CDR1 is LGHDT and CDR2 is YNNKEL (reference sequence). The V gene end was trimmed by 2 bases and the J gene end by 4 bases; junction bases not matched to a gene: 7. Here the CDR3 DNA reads TGTGCCAGCAGCCAACCCCGACTAGCGGGAGGAATAGAGACCCAGTACTTC. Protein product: CASSQPRLAGGIETQYF.

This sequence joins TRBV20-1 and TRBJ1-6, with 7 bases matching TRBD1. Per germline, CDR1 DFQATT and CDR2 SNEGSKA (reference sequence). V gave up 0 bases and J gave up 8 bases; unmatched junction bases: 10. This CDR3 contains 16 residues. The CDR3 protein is CSARDGVGGAHSPLHF. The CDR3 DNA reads TGCAGTGCTAGAGACGGGGTAGGGGGCGCTCATTCACCCCTCCACTTT.

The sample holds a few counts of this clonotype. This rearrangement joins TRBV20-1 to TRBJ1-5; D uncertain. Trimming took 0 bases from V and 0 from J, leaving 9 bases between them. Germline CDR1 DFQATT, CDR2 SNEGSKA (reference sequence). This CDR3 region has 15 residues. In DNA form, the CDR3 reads TGCAGTGCTAGAGAAGGAGGGTTTAGCAATCAGCCCCAGCATTTT. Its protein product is CSAREGGFSNQPQHF.

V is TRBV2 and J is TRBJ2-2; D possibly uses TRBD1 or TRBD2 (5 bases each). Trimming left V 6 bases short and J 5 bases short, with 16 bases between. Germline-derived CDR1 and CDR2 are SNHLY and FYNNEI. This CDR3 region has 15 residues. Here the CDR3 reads CASREDILTTGELFF. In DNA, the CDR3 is TGTGCCAGCAGGGAGGACATCCTGACGACCGGGGAGCTGTTTTTT. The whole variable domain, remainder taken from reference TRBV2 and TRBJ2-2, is EPEVTQTPSHQVTQMGQEVILRCVPISNHLYFYWYRQILGQKVEFLVSFYNNEISEKSEIFDDQFSVERPDGSNFTLKIRSTKLEDSAMYFCASREDILTTGELFFGEGSRLTVL.

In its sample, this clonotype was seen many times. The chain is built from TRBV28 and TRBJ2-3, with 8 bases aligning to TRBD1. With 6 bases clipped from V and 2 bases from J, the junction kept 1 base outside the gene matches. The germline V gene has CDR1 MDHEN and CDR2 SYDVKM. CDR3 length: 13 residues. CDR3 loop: CASRTGVTDTQYF. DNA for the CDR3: TGTGCCAGCAGGACAGGGGTCACAGATACGCAGTATTTT.

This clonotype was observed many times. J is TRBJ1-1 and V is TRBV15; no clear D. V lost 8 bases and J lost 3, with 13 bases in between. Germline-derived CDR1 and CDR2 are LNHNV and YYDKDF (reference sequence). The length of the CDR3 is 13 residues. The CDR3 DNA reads TGTGCCACCCAAAAATGGGGAGACACTGAAGCTTTCTTT. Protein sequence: CATQKWGDTEAFF.

As DNA, the CDR3 is TGTGCCAGTTTGGGGACTAGCGGGAGCCCAGATACGCAGTATTTT. Protein: CASLGTSGSPDTQYF. V gene TRBV6-2 or TRBV6-3 combines with J gene TRBJ2-3, with 14 bases lining up with TRBD2. The CDR3 has 15 amino acids. Germline lookup yields CDR1 MNHEY and CDR2 SVGEGT. V trimming: 9 bases; J trimming: 4 bases; junction bases outside the gene matches: 6.

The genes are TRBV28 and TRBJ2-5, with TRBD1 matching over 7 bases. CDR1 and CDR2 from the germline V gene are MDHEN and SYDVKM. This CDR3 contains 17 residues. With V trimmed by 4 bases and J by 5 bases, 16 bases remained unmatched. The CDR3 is CASSYGPPGQPGETQYF. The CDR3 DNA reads TGTGCCAGCAGTTACGGGCCCCCGGGACAGCCGGGCGAGACCCAGTACTTC.

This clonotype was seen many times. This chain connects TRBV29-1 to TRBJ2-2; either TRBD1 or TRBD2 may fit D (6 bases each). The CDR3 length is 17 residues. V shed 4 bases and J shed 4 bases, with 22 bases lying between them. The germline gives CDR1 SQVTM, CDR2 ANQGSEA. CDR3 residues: CSVVPTGAGAVTGELFF. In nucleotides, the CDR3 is TGCAGCGTTGTCCCAACGGGGGCAGGGGCGGTCACCGGGGAGCTGTTTTTT.

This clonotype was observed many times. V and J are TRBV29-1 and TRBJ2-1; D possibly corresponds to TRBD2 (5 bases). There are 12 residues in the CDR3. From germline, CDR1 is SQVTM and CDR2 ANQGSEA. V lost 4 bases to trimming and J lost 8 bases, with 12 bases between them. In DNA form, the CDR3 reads TGCAGCGTTGTGAGAGGGCCCCATGAGCAGTTCTTC. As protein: CSVVRGPHEQFF.

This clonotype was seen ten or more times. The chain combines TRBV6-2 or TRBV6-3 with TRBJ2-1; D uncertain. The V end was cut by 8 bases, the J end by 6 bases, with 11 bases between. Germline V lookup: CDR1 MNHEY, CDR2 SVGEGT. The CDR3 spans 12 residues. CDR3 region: CASALTVNEQFF. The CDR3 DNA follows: TGTGCCAGCGCCCTAACGGTCAATGAGCAGTTCTTC.

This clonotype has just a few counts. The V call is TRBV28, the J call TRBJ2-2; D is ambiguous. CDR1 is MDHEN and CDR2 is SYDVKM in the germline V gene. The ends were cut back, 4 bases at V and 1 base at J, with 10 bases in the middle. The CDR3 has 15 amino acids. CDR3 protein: CASSWWRKNTGELFF. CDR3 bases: TGTGCCAGCAGTTGGTGGCGGAAGAACACCGGGGAGCTGTTTTTT.

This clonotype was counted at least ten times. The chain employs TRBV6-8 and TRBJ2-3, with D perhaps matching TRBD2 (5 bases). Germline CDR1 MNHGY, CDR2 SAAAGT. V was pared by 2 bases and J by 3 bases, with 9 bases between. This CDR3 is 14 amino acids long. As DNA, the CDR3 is TGTGCCAGCAGTTACCGGCGGGCAACAGATACGCAGTATTTT. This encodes CASSYRRATDTQYF.